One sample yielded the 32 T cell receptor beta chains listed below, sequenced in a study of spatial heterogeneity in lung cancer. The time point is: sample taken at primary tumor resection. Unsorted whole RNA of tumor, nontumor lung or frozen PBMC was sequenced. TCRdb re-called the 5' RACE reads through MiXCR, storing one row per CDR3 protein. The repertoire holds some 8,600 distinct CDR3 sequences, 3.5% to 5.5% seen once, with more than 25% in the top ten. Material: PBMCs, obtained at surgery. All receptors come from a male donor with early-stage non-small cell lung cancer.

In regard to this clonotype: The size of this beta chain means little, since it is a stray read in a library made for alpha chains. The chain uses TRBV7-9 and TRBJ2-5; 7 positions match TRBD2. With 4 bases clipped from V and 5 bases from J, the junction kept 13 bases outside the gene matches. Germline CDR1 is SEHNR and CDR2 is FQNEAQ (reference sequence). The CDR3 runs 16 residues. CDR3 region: CASSSAADGGLETQYF. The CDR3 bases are TGTGCCAGCAGCTCAGCCGCCGACGGGGGGTTGGAGACCCAGTACTTC.

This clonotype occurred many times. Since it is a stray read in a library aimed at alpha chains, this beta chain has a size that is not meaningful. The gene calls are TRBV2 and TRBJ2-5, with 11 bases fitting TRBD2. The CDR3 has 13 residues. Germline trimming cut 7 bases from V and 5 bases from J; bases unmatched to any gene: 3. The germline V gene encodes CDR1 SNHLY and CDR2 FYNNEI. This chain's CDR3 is CASNVAGGETQYF. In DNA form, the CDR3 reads TGTGCCAGCAATGTAGCGGGGGGGGAGACCCAGTACTTC.

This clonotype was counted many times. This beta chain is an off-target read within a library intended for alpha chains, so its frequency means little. CDR3 residues: CASSESGRGNEKLFF. As DNA, the CDR3 is TGCGCCAGCAGTGAGTCGGGCAGGGGCAATGAAAAACTGTTTTTT. V gene TRBV10-2 combines with J gene TRBJ1-4, with D perhaps matching TRBD1 (6 bases). The CDR3 runs 15 residues. V was cut by 0 bases and J by 5 bases, with 10 bases left in between. Germline V CDR1 and CDR2: WSHSY, SAAADI.

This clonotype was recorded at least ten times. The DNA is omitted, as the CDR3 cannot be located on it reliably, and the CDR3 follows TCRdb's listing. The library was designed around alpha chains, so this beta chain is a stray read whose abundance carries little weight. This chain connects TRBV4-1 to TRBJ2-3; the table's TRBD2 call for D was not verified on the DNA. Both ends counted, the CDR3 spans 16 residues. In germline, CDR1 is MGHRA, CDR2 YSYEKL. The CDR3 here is CASSSSGTRGTDTQYF.

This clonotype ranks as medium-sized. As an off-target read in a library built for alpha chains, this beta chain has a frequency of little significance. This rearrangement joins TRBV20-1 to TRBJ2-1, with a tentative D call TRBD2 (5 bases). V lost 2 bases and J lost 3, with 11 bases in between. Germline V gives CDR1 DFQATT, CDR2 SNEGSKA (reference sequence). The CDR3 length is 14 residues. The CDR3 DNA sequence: TGCAGTGCTAGATGGGAGTCCCACTACAATGAGCAGTTCTTC. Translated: CSARWESHYNEQFF.

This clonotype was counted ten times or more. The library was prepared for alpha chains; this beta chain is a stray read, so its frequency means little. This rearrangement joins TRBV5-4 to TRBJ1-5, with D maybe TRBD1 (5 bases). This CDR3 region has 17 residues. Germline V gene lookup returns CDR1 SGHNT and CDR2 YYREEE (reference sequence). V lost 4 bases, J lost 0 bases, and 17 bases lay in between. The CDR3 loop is CASSRADWGTSNQPQHF. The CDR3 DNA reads TGTGCCAGCAGCCGAGCAGACTGGGGGACTAGCAATCAGCCCCAGCATTTT.

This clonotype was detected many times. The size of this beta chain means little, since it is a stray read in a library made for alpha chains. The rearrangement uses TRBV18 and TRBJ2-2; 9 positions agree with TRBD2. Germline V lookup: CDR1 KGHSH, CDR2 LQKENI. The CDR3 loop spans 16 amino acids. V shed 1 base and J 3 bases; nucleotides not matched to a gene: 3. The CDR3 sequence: CASSPRASGDTGELFF. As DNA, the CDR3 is TGTGCCAGCTCACCACGGGCTAGCGGGGACACCGGGGAGCTGTTTTTT.

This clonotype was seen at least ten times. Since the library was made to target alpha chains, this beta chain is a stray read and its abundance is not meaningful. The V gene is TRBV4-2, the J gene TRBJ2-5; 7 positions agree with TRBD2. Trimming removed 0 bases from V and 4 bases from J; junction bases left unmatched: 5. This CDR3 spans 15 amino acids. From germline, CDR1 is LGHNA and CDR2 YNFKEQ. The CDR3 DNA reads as TGTGCCAGCAGCCAAGAACGCGGGGGAGGAGAGACCCAGTACTTC. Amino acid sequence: CASSQERGGGETQYF.

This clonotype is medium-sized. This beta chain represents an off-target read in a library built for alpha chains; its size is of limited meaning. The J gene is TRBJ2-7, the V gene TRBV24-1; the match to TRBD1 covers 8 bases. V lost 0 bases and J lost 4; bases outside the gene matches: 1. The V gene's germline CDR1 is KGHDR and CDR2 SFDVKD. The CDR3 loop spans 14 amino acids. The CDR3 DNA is TGTGCCACCAGTGATTTGCACAGGGGGTACGAGCAGTACTTC. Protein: CATSDLHRGYEQYF.

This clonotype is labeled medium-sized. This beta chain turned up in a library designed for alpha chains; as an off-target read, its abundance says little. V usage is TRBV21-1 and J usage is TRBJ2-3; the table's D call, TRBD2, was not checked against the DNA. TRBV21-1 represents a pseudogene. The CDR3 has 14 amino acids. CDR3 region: CASSKGAITDTQYF. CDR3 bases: TGTGCCAGCAGCAAGGGAGCGATAACAGATACGCAGTATTTT.

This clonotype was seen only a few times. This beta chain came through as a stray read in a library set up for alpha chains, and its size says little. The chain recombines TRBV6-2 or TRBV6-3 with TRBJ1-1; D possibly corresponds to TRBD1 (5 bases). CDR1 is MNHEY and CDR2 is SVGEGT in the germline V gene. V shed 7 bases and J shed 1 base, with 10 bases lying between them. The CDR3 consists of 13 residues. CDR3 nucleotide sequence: TGTGCCAGCAAATTCACAGGGAACACTGAAGCTTTCTTT. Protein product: CASKFTGNTEAFF.

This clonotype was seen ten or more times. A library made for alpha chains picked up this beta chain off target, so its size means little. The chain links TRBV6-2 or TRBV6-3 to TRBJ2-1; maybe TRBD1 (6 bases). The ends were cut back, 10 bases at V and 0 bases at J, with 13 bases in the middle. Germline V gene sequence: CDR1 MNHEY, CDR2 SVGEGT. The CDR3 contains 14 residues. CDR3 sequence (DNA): TGTGCCACTCAACAGGGATTCTCCTACAATGAGCAGTTCTTC. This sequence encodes CATQQGFSYNEQFF.

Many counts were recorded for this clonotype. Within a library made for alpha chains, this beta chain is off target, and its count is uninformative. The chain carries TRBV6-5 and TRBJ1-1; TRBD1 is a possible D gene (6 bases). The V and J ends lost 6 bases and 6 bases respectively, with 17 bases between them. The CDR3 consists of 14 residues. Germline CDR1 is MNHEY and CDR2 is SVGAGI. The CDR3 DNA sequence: TGTGCCAGCAGCCTTAAGGGGGGTAAGGCTGAAGCTTTCTTT. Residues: CASSLKGGKAEAFF.

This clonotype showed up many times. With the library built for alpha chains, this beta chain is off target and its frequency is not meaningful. CDR3 amino acids: CASSEQGIQGNTIYF. The CDR3 coding sequence is TGTGCCAGCAGTGAGCAGGGGATTCAGGGAAACACCATATATTTT. The rearrangement links TRBV7-9 to TRBJ1-3; a weak D match, TRBD1 (6 bases). The length of the CDR3 is 15 residues. Trimming removed 6 bases at V and 4 bases at J, with 16 bases between. Germline V gene lookup returns CDR1 SEHNR and CDR2 FQNEAQ (reference sequence).

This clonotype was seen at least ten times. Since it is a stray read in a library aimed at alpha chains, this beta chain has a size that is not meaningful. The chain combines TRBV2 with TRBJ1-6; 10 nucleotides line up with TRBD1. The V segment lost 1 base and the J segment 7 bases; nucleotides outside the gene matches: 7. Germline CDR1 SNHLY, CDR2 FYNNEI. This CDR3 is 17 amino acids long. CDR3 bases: TGTGCCAGCAGTGAAGAATCGGGACAGGGGAACAATTCACCCCTCCACTTT. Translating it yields CASSEESGQGNNSPLHF.

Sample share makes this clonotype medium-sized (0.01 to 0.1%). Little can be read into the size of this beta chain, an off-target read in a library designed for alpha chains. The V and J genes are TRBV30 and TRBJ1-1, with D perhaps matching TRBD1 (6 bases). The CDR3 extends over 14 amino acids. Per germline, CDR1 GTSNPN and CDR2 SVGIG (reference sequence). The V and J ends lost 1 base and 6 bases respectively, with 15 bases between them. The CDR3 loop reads CAWSEGHSGAEAFF. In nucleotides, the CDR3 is TGTGCCTGGAGTGAGGGACATTCTGGCGCTGAAGCTTTCTTT.

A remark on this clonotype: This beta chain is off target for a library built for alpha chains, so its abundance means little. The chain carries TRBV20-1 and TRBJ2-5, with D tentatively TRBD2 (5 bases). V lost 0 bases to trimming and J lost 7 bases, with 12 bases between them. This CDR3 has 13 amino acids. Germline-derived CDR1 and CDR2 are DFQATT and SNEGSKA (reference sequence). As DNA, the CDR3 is TGCAGTGCTAGAGATTCACTAGTCGGGACCCAGTACTTC. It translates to CSARDSLVGTQYF.

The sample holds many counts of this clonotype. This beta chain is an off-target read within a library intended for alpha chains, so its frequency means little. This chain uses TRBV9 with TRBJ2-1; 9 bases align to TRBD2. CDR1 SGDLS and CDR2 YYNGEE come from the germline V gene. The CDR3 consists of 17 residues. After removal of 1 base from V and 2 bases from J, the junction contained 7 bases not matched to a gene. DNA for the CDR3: TGTGCCAGCAGCGTACTGGTAGCGGGGGCCACCTACAATGAGCAGTTCTTC. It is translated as CASSVLVAGATYNEQFF.

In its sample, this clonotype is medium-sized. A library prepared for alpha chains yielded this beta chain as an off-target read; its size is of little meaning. CDR3 coding DNA: TGTGCCAGCAGCCGGGAGGGGCCCTATGGCTACACCTTC. Residues: CASSREGPYGYTF. This chain links TRBV3-1 with TRBJ1-2; the D gene is possibly TRBD1 (5 bases). This CDR3 is built from 13 residues. From germline, CDR1 is LGHDT and CDR2 YNNKEL (reference sequence). Between the trimmed V and J ends, which lost 4 bases and 4 bases, there was a span of 10 bases.

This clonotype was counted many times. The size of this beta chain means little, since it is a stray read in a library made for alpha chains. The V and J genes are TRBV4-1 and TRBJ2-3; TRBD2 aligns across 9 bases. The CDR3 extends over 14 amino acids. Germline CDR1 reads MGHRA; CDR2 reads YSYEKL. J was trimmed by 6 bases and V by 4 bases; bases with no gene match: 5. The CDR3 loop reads CASSPRSGGDTQYF. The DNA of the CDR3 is TGCGCCAGCAGCCCCAGAAGCGGGGGGGATACGCAGTATTTT.

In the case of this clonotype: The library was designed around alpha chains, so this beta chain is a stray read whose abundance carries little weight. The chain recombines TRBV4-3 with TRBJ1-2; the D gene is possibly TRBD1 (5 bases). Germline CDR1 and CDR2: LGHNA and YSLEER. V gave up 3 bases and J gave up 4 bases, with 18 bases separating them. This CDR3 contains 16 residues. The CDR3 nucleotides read TGCGCCAGCAGCCACAACCACCAGGGAAACGTCTATGGCTACACCTTC. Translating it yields CASSHNHQGNVYGYTF.

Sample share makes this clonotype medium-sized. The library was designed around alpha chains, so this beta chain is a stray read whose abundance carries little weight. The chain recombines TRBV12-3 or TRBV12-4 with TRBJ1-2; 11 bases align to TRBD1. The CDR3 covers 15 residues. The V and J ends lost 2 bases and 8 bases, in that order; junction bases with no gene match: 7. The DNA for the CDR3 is TGTGCCAGCAGTTTAAGGACAGGGGGCACCGACGGCTACACCTTC. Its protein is CASSLRTGGTDGYTF.

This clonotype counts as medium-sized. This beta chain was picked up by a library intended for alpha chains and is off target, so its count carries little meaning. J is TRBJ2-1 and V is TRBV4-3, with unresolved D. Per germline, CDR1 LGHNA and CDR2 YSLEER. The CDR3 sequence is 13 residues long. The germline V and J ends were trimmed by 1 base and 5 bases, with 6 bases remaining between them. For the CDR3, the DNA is TGCGCCAGCAGCCAAGGATTTAACAATGAGCAGTTCTTC. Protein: CASSQGFNNEQFF.

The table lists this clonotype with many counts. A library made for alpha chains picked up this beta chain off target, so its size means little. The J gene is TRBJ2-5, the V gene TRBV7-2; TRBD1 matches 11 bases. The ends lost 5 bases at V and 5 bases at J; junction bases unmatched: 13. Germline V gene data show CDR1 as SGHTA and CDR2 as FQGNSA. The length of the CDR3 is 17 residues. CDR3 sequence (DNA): TGTGCCAGCAGCCAAATCCGTCGGACAGGGGGCGGGGAGACCCAGTACTTC. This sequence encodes CASSQIRRTGGGETQYF.

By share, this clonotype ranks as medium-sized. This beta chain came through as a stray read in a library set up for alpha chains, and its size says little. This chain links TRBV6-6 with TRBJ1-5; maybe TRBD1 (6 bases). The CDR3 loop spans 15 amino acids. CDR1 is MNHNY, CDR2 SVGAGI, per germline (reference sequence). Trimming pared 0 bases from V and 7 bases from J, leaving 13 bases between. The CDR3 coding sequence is TGTGCCAGCAGTTACTCGATACAGGGTAGACAGCCCCAGCATTTT. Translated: CASSYSIQGRQPQHF.

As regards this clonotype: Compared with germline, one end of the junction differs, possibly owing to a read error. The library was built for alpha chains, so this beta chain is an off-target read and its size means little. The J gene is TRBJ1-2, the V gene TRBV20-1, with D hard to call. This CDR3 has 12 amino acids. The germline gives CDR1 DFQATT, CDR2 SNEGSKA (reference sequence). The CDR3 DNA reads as TGCAGTGCTAGGGGCCAGCTCTATGGCTTCACTTTC. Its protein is CSARGQLYGFTF.

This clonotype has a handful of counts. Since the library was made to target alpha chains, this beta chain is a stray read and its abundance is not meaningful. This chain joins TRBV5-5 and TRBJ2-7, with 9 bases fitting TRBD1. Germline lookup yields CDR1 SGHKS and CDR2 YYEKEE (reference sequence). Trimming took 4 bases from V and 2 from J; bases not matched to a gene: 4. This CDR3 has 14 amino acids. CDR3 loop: CASSPRQGAYEQYF. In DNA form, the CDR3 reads TGTGCCAGCAGCCCCCGACAGGGGGCCTACGAGCAGTACTTC.

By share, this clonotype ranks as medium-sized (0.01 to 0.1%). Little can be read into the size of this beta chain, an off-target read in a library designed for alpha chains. CDR3 in amino acids: CASREQETQYF. The CDR3 DNA sequence: TGCGCCAGCCGGGAGCAAGAGACCCAGTACTTC. The gene calls are TRBV5-1 and TRBJ2-5; the D gene is possibly TRBD2 (6 bases). CDR3 length equals 11 residues. Trimming took off 7 bases at V and 2 bases at J, with 6 bases between the two ends. Germline CDR1 SGHRS, CDR2 YFSETQ.

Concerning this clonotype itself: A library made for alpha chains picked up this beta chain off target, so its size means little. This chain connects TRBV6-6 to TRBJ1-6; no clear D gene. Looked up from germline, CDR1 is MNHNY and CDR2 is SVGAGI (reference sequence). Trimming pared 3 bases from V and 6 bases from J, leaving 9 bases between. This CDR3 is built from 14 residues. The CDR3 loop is CASSYLGSNSPLHF. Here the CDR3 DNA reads TGTGCCAGCAGTTATCTGGGGTCTAATTCACCCCTCCACTTT.

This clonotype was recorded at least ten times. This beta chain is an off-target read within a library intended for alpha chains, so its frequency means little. CDR3 bases: TGTGCCAGCAGCGCAGGGACAGGGGGGGGAGAGACCCAGTACTTC. Encoded protein: CASSAGTGGGETQYF. The V call is TRBV5-6, the J call TRBJ2-5; 11 bases agree with TRBD1. Germline V lookup: CDR1 SGHDT, CDR2 YYEEEE. This CDR3 spans 15 amino acids. With V trimmed by 4 bases and J by 4 bases, 6 bases remained unmatched. Filled out from reference TRBV5-6 and TRBJ2-5, the complete variable domain reads DAGVTQSPTHLIKTRGQQVTLRCSPKSGHDTVSWYQQALGQGPQFIFQYYEEEERQRGNFPDRFSGHQFPNYSSELNVNALLLGDSALYLCASSAGTGGGETQYFGPGTRLLVL.

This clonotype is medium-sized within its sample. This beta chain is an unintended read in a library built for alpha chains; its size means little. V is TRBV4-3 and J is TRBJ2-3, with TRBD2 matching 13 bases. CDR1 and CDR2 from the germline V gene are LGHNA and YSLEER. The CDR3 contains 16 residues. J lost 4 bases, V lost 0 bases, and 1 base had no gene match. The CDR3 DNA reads TGCGCCAGCAGCCAAGAACTAGCGGGGGGGCCAGATACGCAGTATTTT. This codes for CASSQELAGGPDTQYF.

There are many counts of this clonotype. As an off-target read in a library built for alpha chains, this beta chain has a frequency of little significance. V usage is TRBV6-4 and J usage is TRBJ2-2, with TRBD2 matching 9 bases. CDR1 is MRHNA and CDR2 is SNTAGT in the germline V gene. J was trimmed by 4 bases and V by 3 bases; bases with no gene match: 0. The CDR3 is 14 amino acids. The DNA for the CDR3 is TGTGCCAGCAGTGAAGCGGGGGGCACCGGGGAGCTGTTTTTT. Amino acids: CASSEAGGTGELFF.